This record concerns one T cell receptor beta chain sequence. Trimming took 2 bases from V and 5 from J, leaving 9 bases between them. The germline CDR1 and CDR2 sequences are SEHNR and FQNEAQ (reference sequence). CDR3 size: 14 residues. Measured with immunoSEQ multiplex PCR; TCRdb has only the in-frame clones, and not every one. The sample consists of tens of thousands of clones, around 87% of them appearing once. The data derive from a study of blood T cell repertoires in COVID-19. Study-level background: Acute and convalescent COVID-19 specimens originated in the United States, Italy and Spain. Sources were T cells, B-cell-depleted T cells, or PBMCs; the material itself was cDNA or gDNA.

The TCR comes from a man aged 25-45 years with active or convalescent COVID-19. Sequenced sample: peripheral blood. This sequence joins TRBV7-9 and TRBJ1-4, with unresolved D. The CDR3 spells CASSLRRENEKLFF. CDR3 coding DNA: TGTGCCAGCAGCTTACGGCGGGAGAATGAAAAACTGTTTTTT.